The clone carrying this TCR beta chain came up once. Antigen unknown. This sample was taken from a study of CD4 T cells in relation to SARS-CoV-2 and coronaviruses. Overall study results and limits: In around 63% of donors, memory CD4+ clonotypes crossrecognized SARS-CoV-2 and at least one common cold coronavirus spike.

Sequencing was performed with immunoSEQ multiplex PCR; in TCRdb, only in-frame clones are kept and a portion is missing. The profile shows some 19,000 clones, 77% of them singletons. The unexposed donors gave CD4+ T cells in about 2011-2018, prior to COVID-19. The cells were cultured for about 10 days before CD4+ T cells were isolated. Germline-derived CDR1 and CDR2 are LGHDT and YNNKEL (reference sequence). Trimming at V came to 5 bases and at J to 4 bases, leaving 7 bases not matched to a gene. The CDR3 contains 14 residues. The chain combines TRBV3-1 (or the pseudogene TRBV3-2) with TRBJ1-1; TRBD1 matches at 7 bases. The clonotype originates from a human donor in good health. The sample comprised CD4+ T cells from PBMCs, cultured in vitro. This CDR3 is CASSALDRVTEAFF. CDR3 DNA: TGTGCCAGCAGCGCGCTCGACAGGGTCACTGAAGCTTTCTTT.